The next 10 T cell receptor beta chains were all read from a single sample in a study of shared clonotypes between healthy human individuals (dated by TCRdb to about 2020). The library was produced with the immunoSEQ multiplex PCR assay. TCRdb obtained this table from immuneACCESS and retained in-frame rearrangements with V and J assigned. These tables miss some clones; where compared with another copy, unresolved V genes account for less than half of the shortfall, and the remainder is unexplained. The sample includes roughly 1.5 million clones, with nearly 99% observed a single time. In total, the top ten clones hold less than 0.55% of the sample. The specimen sequenced was naive CD4+ T cells sorted from blood. The sample's cell subset or site label, decoded: CD45RA+ positively selected. The origin of the receptors is a man in his thirties or forties in good health.

The rearrangement links TRBV5-6 to TRBJ2-1; tentatively, D is TRBD2 (6 bases). The CDR3 is 13 residues long. Germline V gives CDR1 SGHDT, CDR2 YYEEEE. Trimming took off 3 bases at V and 9 bases at J, with 13 bases between the two ends. The CDR3 coding sequence is TGTGCCAGCAGCTCCAGACTAGTAGGTGAGCAGTTCTTC. Translated, it gives CASSSRLVGEQFF.

The CDR3 DNA reads as TGCGCCAGCAGCCAAGTCGGTCTAGCCACAGATACGCAGTATTTT. Encoded protein: CASSQVGLATDTQYF. The chain couples TRBV4-1 to TRBJ2-3; TRBD2 might be the D (5 bases). There are 15 residues in the CDR3. Germline CDR1 reads MGHRA; CDR2 reads YSYEKL. V lost 1 base and J lost 2, with 10 bases in between.

The chain couples TRBV7-9 to TRBJ2-7; 10 nucleotides line up with TRBD1. This CDR3 region has 16 residues. Germline V lookup: CDR1 SEHNR, CDR2 FQNEAQ (reference sequence). J gave up 2 bases and V 0 bases, and 4 bases lay outside the gene matches. CDR3 residues: CASSLALTGGAYEQYF. The CDR3 nucleotides read TGTGCCAGCAGCTTAGCCCTGACAGGGGGCGCCTACGAGCAGTACTTC.

V is TRBV6-6 and J is TRBJ2-1; the D gene is possibly TRBD1 (5 bases). This CDR3 contains 16 residues. Germline V gene lookup returns CDR1 MNHNY and CDR2 SVGAGI (reference sequence). The V end lost 0 bases, the J end lost 1 base, and 10 bases lay between the germline ends. The CDR3 here is CASSYSDISSYNEQFF. CDR3 DNA: TGTGCCAGCAGTTACTCGGACATCAGTTCCTACAATGAGCAGTTCTTC.

The chain is built from TRBV19 and TRBJ2-2; no firm D call. CDR3 length: 15 amino acids. V lost 5 bases, J lost 0 bases, and 10 bases lay in between. The germline V gene encodes CDR1 LNHDA and CDR2 SQIVND (reference sequence). The CDR3 reads CASSPGAANTGELFF. In DNA form, the CDR3 reads TGTGCCAGTAGTCCCGGAGCAGCGAACACCGGGGAGCTGTTTTTT.

This clone was detected once. Other DNA sequences within the sample encode an identical CDR3. CDR3 residues: CAWSVRTSGRRETQYF. The CDR3 DNA reads as TGTGCCTGGAGTGTGCGGACTAGCGGGAGACGAGAGACCCAGTACTTC. The V call is TRBV30, the J call TRBJ2-5, with 13 bases fitting TRBD2. CDR3 length: 16 residues. The J segment lost 4 bases and the V segment lost 0 bases, leaving 5 bases of the junction unmatched. From germline, CDR1 is GTSNPN and CDR2 SVGIG (reference sequence).

V gene TRBV18 combines with J gene TRBJ2-7, with 7 bases aligning to TRBD1. The trim removed 3 bases at V and 0 bases at J, leaving 5 bases unmatched. The CDR3 is 15 amino acids. Germline values: CDR1 KGHSH, CDR2 LQKENI. The CDR3 sequence is CASSPGQAISYEQYF. CDR3 nucleotide sequence: TGTGCCAGCTCACCCGGACAGGCCATCTCCTACGAGCAGTACTTC.

The chain is built from TRBV6-1 and TRBJ2-6; TRBD1 or TRBD2 may be the D gene (5 bases each). Germline-derived CDR1 and CDR2 are MNHNS and SASEGT. The CDR3 length is 19 residues. V was cut by 1 base and J by 0 bases, with 16 bases left in between. The CDR3 reads CASSEVRIAGTSGANVLTF. Here the CDR3 DNA reads TGTGCCAGCAGTGAAGTGCGTATAGCAGGGACCTCTGGGGCCAACGTCCTGACTTTC.

About this clone: Other DNA variants within this sample encode the same CDR3. The chain uses TRBV28 and TRBJ2-3; the D is unclear. Germline assignment: CDR1 MDHEN and CDR2 SYDVKM. CDR3 length: 13 residues. V lost 3 bases and J 0 bases, leaving 4 bases between the germline ends. DNA of the CDR3: TGTGCCAGCAGTTTGCAGAGCACAGATACGCAGTATTTT. Translated: CASSLQSTDTQYF. Together with reference TRBV28 and TRBJ2-3, the CDR3 gives the full variable domain: DVKVTQSSRYLVKRTGEKVFLECVQDMDHENMFWYRQDPGLGLRLIYFSYDVKMKEKGDIPEGYSVSREKKERFSLILESASTNQTSMYLCASSLQSTDTQYFGPGTRLTVL.

This rearrangement joins TRBV5-5 to TRBJ2-1, with D possibly being TRBD1 (6 bases). This CDR3 has 16 amino acids. The germline V and J ends were trimmed by 3 bases and 2 bases, with 15 bases remaining between them. The germline V gene encodes CDR1 SGHKS and CDR2 YYEKEE (reference sequence). CDR3 sequence: CASSYGQPLTYNEQFF. Here the CDR3 DNA reads TGTGCCAGCAGCTATGGACAGCCACTTACCTACAATGAGCAGTTCTTC.